These 17 T cell receptor beta chains came from one sample sequenced in a study of OX40 agonist ivuxolimab in advanced cancers. Using immunoSEQ multiplex PCR, the repertoire was profiled, and TCRdb retains in-frame clones only, with some absent. The sample carries about 55,000 clones, 80% recorded once. The sequencing used CD4+ or CD8+ T cells sorted from blood, collected in a trial of the OX40 agonist ivuxolimab. These receptors came from an adult with an advanced solid tumor such as melanoma, head and neck, liver or kidney cancer.

This chain joins TRBV7-2 and TRBJ2-7, with D perhaps TRBD1 (5 bases). The CDR3 totals 15 residues. Germline V CDR1 and CDR2: SGHTA, FQGNSA. The germline V and J ends were trimmed by 0 bases and 5 bases, with 14 bases remaining between them. The CDR3 DNA reads as TGTGCCAGCAGCTTAGCGAGGTCAGGGTCCAACGAGCAGTACTTC. This gives the protein CASSLARSGSNEQYF.

This chain uses TRBV7-2 with TRBJ2-3; the D gene is possibly TRBD2 (6 bases). The CDR3 loop spans 14 amino acids. CDR1 is SGHTA, CDR2 FQGNSA, per germline. V was trimmed by 1 base and J by 10 bases, leaving 15 bases between them. In DNA form, the CDR3 reads TGTGCCAGCAGCTTAGGGGGAGGCGGGACCTCGCAGTATTTT. Amino acid sequence: CASSLGGGGTSQYF.

The J gene is TRBJ1-2, the V gene TRBV7-9; 7 nucleotides match TRBD1. V trimming: 5 bases; J trimming: 7 bases; junction bases outside the gene matches: 10. Germline V gene data show CDR1 as SEHNR and CDR2 as FQNEAQ (reference sequence). The CDR3 runs to 14 residues. CDR3 DNA sequence: TGTGCCAGCAGCGGGGACAGCGACCTATCTGGCTACACCTTC. This gives the protein CASSGDSDLSGYTF.

The chain joins TRBV28 to TRBJ2-7, with D possibly TRBD1 on 5 matching bases. V gave up 6 bases and J gave up 2 bases, with 17 bases separating them. Germline V gene lookup returns CDR1 MDHEN and CDR2 SYDVKM. This CDR3 has 15 amino acids. The CDR3, as DNA: TGTGCCAGCAGACGAACCCAGACAGTCCCCTACGAGCAGTACTTC. Translation gives CASRRTQTVPYEQYF.

V gene TRBV6-5 combines with J gene TRBJ1-3; D ambiguous. Trimming left V 0 bases short and J 4 bases short, with 4 bases between. The germline V gene encodes CDR1 MNHEY and CDR2 SVGAGI. The CDR3 loop spans 13 amino acids. The CDR3 DNA reads TGTGCCAGCAGTTACTCGAGCGGAAACACCATATATTTT. This encodes CASSYSSGNTIYF.

J is TRBJ1-5 and V is TRBV7-6; D is unresolved. V lost 5 bases and J lost 6, with 11 bases in between. Germline CDR1 SGHVS, CDR2 FNYEAQ. This CDR3 region has 13 residues. Written as DNA, the CDR3 is TGTGCCAGCAGCCTCCCCGGGGTTCAGCCCCAGCATTTT. It encodes CASSLPGVQPQHF.

This chain links TRBV7-9 with TRBJ2-4; tentative D call: TRBD1 (6 bases). Looked up from germline, CDR1 is SEHNR and CDR2 is FQNEAQ (reference sequence). There are 19 residues in the CDR3. Between the trimmed V and J ends, which lost 2 bases and 8 bases, there was a span of 28 bases. CDR3 loop: CASSLRSAGGAVISDIQYF. CDR3 bases: TGTGCCAGCAGCTTAAGGTCAGCTGGGGGCGCGGTAATCTCAGACATTCAGTACTTC.

This clone came up a few times. The chain couples TRBV4-3 to TRBJ1-1; 11 bases are shared with TRBD1. With 1 base clipped from V and 11 bases from J, the junction kept 3 bases outside the gene matches. Germline V CDR1 and CDR2: LGHNA, YSLEER. The CDR3 contains 13 residues. CDR3 bases: TGCGCCAGCAGCCAAGGAGGGGACAGGGGGGCTTTCTTT. This encodes CASSQGGDRGAFF.

The V call is TRBV6-5, the J call TRBJ2-2; 7 bases align to TRBD2. Per germline, CDR1 MNHEY and CDR2 SVGAGI. The length of the CDR3 is 15 residues. With 0 bases clipped from V and 5 bases from J, the junction kept 3 bases outside the gene matches. The CDR3 nucleotides are TGTGCCAGCAGTTACTCTGGGGGGGGGACCGGGGAGCTGTTTTTT. It translates to CASSYSGGGTGELFF.

V usage is TRBV11-2 and J usage is TRBJ1-1, with D possibly matching TRBD1 (6 bases). The ends were cut back, 7 bases at V and 10 bases at J, with 22 bases in the middle. Germline V gene sequence: CDR1 SGHAT, CDR2 FQNNGV. The CDR3 is 14 amino acids. In nucleotides, the CDR3 is TGTGCCAGCAACTTTGGCGGGGGCGAAGTAGGAGCTTTCTTT. This encodes CASNFGGGEVGAFF.

V and J are TRBV4-3 and TRBJ2-7, with 7 bases aligning to TRBD2. The CDR3 is made up of 16 amino acids. The V and J ends lost 0 bases and 2 bases, in that order; junction bases with no gene match: 7. Germline V CDR1 and CDR2: LGHNA, YSLEER. CDR3 sequence: CASSQDLLAAPYEQYF. The DNA of the CDR3 is TGCGCCAGCAGCCAAGATTTGCTAGCGGCCCCCTACGAGCAGTACTTC.

J is TRBJ2-2 and V is TRBV5-1; 7 bases fit TRBD1. From germline, CDR1 is SGHRS and CDR2 YFSETQ. This CDR3 comprises 13 residues. With V trimmed by 5 bases and J by 7 bases, 5 bases remained unmatched. CDR3 bases: TGCGCCAGCAGGACAGGGACGATCGGGGAGCTGTTTTTT. Translation gives CASRTGTIGELFF.

The gene calls are TRBV14 and TRBJ1-4, with D possibly TRBD1 on 5 matching bases. CDR1 and CDR2 (germline): SGHDN, FVKESK. Trimming took off 4 bases at V and 2 bases at J, with 11 bases between the two ends. The length of the CDR3 is 15 residues. CDR3 region: CASSRTRATNEKLFF. CDR3 DNA: TGTGCCAGCAGCCGCACCAGGGCGACTAATGAAAAACTGTTTTTT.

This clone was seen only a few times. The V gene is TRBV5-1, the J gene TRBJ2-3; D remains unclear. The CDR3 has 14 amino acids. V lost 3 bases to trimming and J lost 2 bases, with 10 bases between them. Per germline, CDR1 SGHRS and CDR2 YFSETQ. The CDR3 nucleotides are TGCGCCAGCAGCTCCGTGGGATCCACAGATACGCAGTATTTT. Protein: CASSSVGSTDTQYF.

The chain links TRBV5-6 to TRBJ1-4; 7 nucleotides match TRBD1. Germline loops: CDR1 SGHDT, CDR2 YYEEEE. After removal of 4 bases from V and 2 bases from J, the junction contained 8 bases not matched to a gene. CDR3 size: 16 residues. The DNA of the CDR3 is TGTGCCAGCAGCGCTACAGGGGAGGTTACTAATGAAAAACTGTTTTTT. Its translation is CASSATGEVTNEKLFF.

J is TRBJ2-1 and V is TRBV2, with a tentative D call TRBD1 (7 bases). This CDR3 spans 13 amino acids. Trimming removed 6 bases from V and 7 bases from J, with 13 bases in between. In germline, CDR1 is SNHLY, CDR2 FYNNEI. Here the CDR3 DNA reads TGTGCCAGCAGGCAACAGGGGACTAATGAGCAGTTCTTC. It yields the protein CASRQQGTNEQFF.

This chain uses TRBV20-1 with TRBJ2-3; no reliable D call. V was pared by 6 bases and J by 9 bases, with 13 bases between. The CDR3 spans 11 residues. Germline-derived CDR1 and CDR2 are DFQATT and SNEGSKA (reference sequence). The CDR3 loop reads CSANTAETQYF. CDR3 DNA sequence: TGCAGTGCGAATACCGCTGAAACGCAGTATTTT.